This T cell receptor (beta chain) is drawn from a study of blood T cells in healthy people across ages. Trimming left V 1 base short and J 7 bases short, with 20 bases between. This CDR3 region has 17 residues. Germline CDR1 and CDR2: SGHNT and YENEEA. For this clonotype: The antigen remains undetermined.

General study findings and limits: Higher diversity and more naive CD4+ cells were features of long-lived donors, compared to aged donors.

Isolation per sample recovered at least 7 million PBMCs. Using a J-beta primer mix together with a sample-barcoded 5' primer, a second PCR was run for about 7 to 12 cycles. TCRdb redid the calling of the 5' RACE reads with MiXCR, one entry per CDR3 protein. Among 1.2 million to 1.5 million distinct CDR3 sequences, 35% to 45% were seen once, and the ten largest hold approximately 7.9%. The chain is built from TRBV11-3 and TRBJ2-1, with D tentatively TRBD2 (5 bases). Material: blood. The source is a woman in her late teens or twenties in good health. CDR3 nucleotides: TGTGCCAGCAGCTTAGGAGGGTCTAGCCTCCCACCTAATGAGCAGTTCTTC. Its protein product is CASSLGGSSLPPNEQFF.